The present T cell receptor beta chain was sequenced within a study of glioma-infiltrating T cells. This clonotype was recorded at least ten times. Its antigen is unidentified. The V end lost 2 bases, the J end lost 6 bases, and 9 bases lay between the germline ends. Germline V lookup: CDR1 SGHVS, CDR2 FNYEAQ. The length of the CDR3 is 13 residues. Using RNA template, CDR3s of TCR alpha and beta were amplified with iRepertoire arm-PCR. TCRdb reprocessed the multiplex PCR reads via MiXCR and lists one record per CDR3 protein. Of about 180,000 distinct CDR3 sequences in the sample, around 40% are singletons; the top ten hold roughly 5.2%. Study observations and caveats: Above-expected tissue-blood divergence occurred in all gliomas, most in low-grade ones. Very few CDR3 sequences were shared between tissue and blood.

Sequenced sample: glioma tissue, nonneoplastic brain tissue, or PBMCs (not recorded which). The rearrangement uses TRBV7-6 and TRBJ2-3; D remains unclear. The receptor's source is a human donor with low-grade glioma or glioblastoma, undergoing nonglioma brain surgery, or in good health (not recorded which). In DNA form, the CDR3 reads TGTGCCAGCAGCTTACGAATTCGGGATACGCAGTATTTT. Its translation: CASSLRIRDTQYF.